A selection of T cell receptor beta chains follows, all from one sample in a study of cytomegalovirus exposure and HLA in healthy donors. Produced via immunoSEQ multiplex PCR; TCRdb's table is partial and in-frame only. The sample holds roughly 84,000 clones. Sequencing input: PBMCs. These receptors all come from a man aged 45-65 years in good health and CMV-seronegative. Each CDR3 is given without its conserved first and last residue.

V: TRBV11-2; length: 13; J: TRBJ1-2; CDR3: ASSLVPTGGNGYT
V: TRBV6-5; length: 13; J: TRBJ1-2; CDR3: ASSYQTGDPYGYT
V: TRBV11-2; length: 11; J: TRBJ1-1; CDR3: ASSLGEGTEAF
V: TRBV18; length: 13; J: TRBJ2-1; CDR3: ASSPGTGGWNEQF
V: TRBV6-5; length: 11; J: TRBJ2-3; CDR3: ASTQTVTDTQY
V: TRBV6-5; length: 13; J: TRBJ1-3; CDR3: ASSSPTATGNTIY
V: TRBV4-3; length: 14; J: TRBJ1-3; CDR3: ASSQDLGGSGNTIY
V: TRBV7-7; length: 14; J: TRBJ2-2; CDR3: ASSSRGGARTGELF
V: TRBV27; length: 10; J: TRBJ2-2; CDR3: ASSFPAGELF
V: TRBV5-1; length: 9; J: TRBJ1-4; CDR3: ATTGNEKLF
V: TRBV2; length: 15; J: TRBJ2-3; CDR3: ASYYHSFWGEADTQY
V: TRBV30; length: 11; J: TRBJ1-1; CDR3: AWDRGVGTEAF
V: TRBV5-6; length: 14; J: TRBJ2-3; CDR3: ASSLVASGVTDTQY
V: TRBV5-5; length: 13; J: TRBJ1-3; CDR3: ASSLGDSRGNTIY